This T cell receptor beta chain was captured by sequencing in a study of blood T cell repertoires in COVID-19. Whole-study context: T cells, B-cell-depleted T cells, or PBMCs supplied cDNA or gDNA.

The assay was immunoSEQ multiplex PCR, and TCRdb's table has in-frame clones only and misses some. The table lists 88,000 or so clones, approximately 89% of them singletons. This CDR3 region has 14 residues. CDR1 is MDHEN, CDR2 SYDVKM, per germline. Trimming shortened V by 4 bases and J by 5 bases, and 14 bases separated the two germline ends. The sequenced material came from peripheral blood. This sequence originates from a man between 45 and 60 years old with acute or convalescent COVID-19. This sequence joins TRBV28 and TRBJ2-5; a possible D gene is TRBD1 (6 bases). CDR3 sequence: CASSSVTGGETQYF. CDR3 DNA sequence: TGTGCCAGCAGTTCCGTGACAGGTGGGGAGACCCAGTACTTC.